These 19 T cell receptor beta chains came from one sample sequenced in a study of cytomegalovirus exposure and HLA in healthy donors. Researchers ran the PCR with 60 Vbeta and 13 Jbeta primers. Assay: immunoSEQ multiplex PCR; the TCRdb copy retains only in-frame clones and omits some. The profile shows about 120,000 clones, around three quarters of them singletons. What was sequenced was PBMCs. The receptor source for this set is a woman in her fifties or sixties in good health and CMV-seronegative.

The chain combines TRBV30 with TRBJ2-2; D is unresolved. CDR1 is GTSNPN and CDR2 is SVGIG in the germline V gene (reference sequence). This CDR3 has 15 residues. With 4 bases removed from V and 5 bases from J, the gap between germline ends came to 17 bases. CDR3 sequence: CAWTPDSRRTGELFF. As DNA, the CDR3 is TGTGCCTGGACCCCAGACTCCCGTAGGACCGGGGAGCTGTTTTTT.

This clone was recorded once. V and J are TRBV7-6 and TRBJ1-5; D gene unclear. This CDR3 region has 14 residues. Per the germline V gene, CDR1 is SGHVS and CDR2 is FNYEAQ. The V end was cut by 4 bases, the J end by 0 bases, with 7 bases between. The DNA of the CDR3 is TGTGCCAGCAGCTCGGTTCTTAGCAATCAGCCCCAGCATTTT. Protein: CASSSVLSNQPQHF.

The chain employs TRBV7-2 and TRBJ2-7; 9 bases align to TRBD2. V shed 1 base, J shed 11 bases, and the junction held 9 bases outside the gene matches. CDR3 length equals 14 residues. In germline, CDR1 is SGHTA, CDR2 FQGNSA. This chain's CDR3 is CASSLGTSAVGEYF. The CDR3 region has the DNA TGTGCCAGCAGCTTAGGGACTAGCGCAGTAGGGGAGTACTTC.

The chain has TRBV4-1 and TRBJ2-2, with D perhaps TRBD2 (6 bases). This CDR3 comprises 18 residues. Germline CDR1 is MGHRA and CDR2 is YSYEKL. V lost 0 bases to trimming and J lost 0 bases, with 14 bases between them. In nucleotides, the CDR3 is TGCGCCAGCAGCCAAGAAGGTCCGGGACTCACGAACACCGGGGAGCTGTTTTTT. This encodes CASSQEGPGLTNTGELFF.

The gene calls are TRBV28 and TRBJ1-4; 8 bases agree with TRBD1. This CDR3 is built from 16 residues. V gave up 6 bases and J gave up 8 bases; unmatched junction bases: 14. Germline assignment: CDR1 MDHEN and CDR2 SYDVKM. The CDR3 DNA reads TGTGCCAGCAGCCACCCGCACGGGACAGGTCGCGAAAAACTGTTTTTT. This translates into CASSHPHGTGREKLFF.

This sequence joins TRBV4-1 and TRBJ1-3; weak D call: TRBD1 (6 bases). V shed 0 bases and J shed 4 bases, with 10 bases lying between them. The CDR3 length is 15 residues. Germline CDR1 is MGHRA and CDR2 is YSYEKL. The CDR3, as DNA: TGCGCCAGCAGCCAAGATCCAGGGGCGGGAAACACCATATATTTT. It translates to CASSQDPGAGNTIYF.

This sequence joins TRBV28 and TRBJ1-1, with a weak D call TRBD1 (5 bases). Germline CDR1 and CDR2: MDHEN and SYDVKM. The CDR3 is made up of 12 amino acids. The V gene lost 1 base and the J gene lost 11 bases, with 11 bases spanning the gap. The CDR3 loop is CASSLYNRKAFF. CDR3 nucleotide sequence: TGTGCCAGCAGTTTATATAACAGGAAGGCTTTCTTT.

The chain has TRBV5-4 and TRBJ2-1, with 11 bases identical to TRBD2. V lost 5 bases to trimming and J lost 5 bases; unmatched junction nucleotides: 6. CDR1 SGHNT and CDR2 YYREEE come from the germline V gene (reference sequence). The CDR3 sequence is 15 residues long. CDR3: CASSWTSGSNNEQFF. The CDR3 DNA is TGTGCCAGCAGTTGGACTAGCGGGTCAAACAATGAGCAGTTCTTC.

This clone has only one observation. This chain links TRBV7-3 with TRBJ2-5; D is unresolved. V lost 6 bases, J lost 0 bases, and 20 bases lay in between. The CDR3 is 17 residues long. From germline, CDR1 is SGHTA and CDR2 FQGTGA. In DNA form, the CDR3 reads TGTGCCAGCAGTATAACAGCTATAAACCTGAACCAAGAGACCCAGTACTTC. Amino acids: CASSITAINLNQETQYF.

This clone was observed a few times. CDR3 sequence reads: CASSEVGGEKLFF. DNA for the CDR3: TGTGCCAGCAGTGAAGTGGGGGGAGAAAAACTGTTTTTT. J is TRBJ1-4 and V is TRBV6-1, with D perhaps matching TRBD1 (5 bases). V was clipped by 1 base and J by 8 bases, with 8 bases between them. Germline values: CDR1 MNHNS, CDR2 SASEGT. CDR3 size: 13 residues.

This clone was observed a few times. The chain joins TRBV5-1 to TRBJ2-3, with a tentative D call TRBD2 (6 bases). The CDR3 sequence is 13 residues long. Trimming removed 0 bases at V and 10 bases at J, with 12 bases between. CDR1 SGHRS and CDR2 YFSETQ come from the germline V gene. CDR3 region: CASSLEGTRAQYF. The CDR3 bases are TGCGCCAGCAGCTTGGAAGGGACTCGGGCGCAGTATTTT.

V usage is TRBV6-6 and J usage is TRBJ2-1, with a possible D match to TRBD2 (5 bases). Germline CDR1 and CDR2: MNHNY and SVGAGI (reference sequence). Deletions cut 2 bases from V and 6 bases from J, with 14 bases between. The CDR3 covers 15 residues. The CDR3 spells CASSYVRGSGNEQFF. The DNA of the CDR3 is TGTGCCAGCAGTTACGTACGGGGATCGGGCAATGAGCAGTTCTTC.

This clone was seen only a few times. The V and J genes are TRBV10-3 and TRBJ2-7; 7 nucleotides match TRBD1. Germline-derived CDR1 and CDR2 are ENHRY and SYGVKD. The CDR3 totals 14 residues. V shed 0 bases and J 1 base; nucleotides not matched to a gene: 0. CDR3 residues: CAISESDRSYEQYF. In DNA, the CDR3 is TGTGCCATCAGTGAGTCGGACAGGTCCTACGAGCAGTACTTC.

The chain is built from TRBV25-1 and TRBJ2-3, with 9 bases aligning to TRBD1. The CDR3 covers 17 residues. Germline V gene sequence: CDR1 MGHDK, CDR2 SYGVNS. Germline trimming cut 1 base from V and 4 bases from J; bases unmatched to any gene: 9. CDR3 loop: CASSEFFRTGAADTQYF. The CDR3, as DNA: TGTGCCAGCAGTGAATTTTTTCGGACAGGGGCGGCAGATACGCAGTATTTT.

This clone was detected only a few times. The DNA of the CDR3 is TGCGCCAGCAGCCCCGGGACAGGAACCTACGAGCAGTACTTC. Translating gives CASSPGTGTYEQYF. The chain combines TRBV5-1 with TRBJ2-7, with TRBD1 matching 8 bases. The germline V gene encodes CDR1 SGHRS and CDR2 YFSETQ. After removal of 4 bases from V and 2 bases from J, the junction contained 5 bases not matched to a gene. The CDR3 covers 14 residues. The full variable domain, its missing parts supplied by reference TRBV5-1 and TRBJ2-7, is KAGVTQTPRYLIKTRGQQVTLSCSPISGHRSVSWYQQTPGQGLQFLFEYFSETQRNKGNFPGRFSGRQFSNSRSEMNVSTLELGDSALYLCASSPGTGTYEQYFGPGTRLTVT.

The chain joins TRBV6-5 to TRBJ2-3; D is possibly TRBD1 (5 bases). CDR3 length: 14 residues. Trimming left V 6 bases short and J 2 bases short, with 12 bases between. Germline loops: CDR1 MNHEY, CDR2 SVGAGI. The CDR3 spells CASRRIGVTDTQYF. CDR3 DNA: TGTGCCAGCAGAAGGATAGGGGTCACAGATACGCAGTATTTT.

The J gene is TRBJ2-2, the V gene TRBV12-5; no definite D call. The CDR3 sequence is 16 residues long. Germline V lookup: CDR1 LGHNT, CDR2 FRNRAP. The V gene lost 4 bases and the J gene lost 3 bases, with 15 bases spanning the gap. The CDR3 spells CASGSEASLDTGELFF. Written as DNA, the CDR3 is TGTGCTAGTGGTTCCGAAGCCTCCTTGGACACCGGGGAGCTGTTTTTT.

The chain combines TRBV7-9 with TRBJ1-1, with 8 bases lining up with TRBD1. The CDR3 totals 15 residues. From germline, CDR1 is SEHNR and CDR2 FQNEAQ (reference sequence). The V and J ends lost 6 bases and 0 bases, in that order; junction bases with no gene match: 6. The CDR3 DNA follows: TGTGCCAGCAGTTCTCCGGGACAGGTGAACACTGAAGCTTTCTTT. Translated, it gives CASSSPGQVNTEAFF.

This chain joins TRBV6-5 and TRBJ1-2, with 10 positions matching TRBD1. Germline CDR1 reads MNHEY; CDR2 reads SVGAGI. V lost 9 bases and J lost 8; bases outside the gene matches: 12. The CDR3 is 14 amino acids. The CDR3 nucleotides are TGTGCCAGTGCTGGACAGGGGGGAACGGGAGGCTACACCTTC. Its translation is CASAGQGGTGGYTF.